This T cell receptor (beta chain) was identified during a study of regulatory T cells in long-lasting Graves disease. General study findings and limits: A reduction in accuracy may have resulted from the small sample size.

In regard to this clonotype: What it recognizes is unknown. A much larger clone differs by one base, so this may be a read error.

The time point was: persistent/refractory GD, antithyroid drugs over 5 years with positive TRAb. PBMCs were the source of the RNA used for TCR sequencing. Construction of the TCR beta libraries employed iRepertoire HTBI primers in conjunction with Arm-PCR of CDR3 regions. TCRdb re-called the multiplex PCR reads with MiXCR, one entry per CDR3 protein. The data contain approximately 470,000 distinct CDR3 sequences, 20% of them singletons. Sequenced here: peripheral blood mononuclear cells (PBMCs), sampled when the disease was refractory, from a patient treated with antithyroid drugs. The receptor comes from a female donor with Graves disease.

DNA for the CDR3: TGTGCCGTCATTTTCCTAGTGCCGAACACCGGGGAGCTGTTTTTT. Encoded protein: CAVIFLVPNTGELFF. The V call is TRBV2, the J call TRBJ2-2; D is unresolved. The CDR3 contains 15 residues. V lost 11 bases and J 0 bases, leaving 16 bases between the germline ends. CDR1 and CDR2 (germline): SNHLY, FYNNEI.